The rows below give T cell receptor beta chains drawn from one sample of a study of response to subunit inactivated influenza vaccine. MiXCR, run by TCRdb on the RT-PCR reads, gives a single entry per CDR3 protein. The sample holds more than 400,000 distinct CDR3 sequences, approximately 11% seen once. This specimen consisted of PBMCs from blood, obtained roughly 48 days after vaccination. The receptors shown here come from a man over 45 who received an inactivated influenza vaccine. Both conserved end residues are part of each CDR3. Each record gives: V gene, J gene, D gene, clone size, CDR3 protein, CDR3 DNA. A D gene is named only where the DNA matches it firmly. The listing skips clone size in some rows; elsewhere it reads once, few, many or a size class.

v_call: TRBV25-1
j_call: TRBJ2-5
d_call: NA
clone_size: few
cdr3_aa: CASSVSGQETQYF
cdr3_nt: TGTGCCAGCAGTGTTAGCGGTCAAGAGACCCAGTACTTC

v_call: TRBV15
j_call: TRBJ1-1
d_call: NA
clone_size: NA
cdr3_aa: CATSRGAFVKNTEAFF
cdr3_nt: TGTGCCACCAGCAGAGGTGCCTTCGTTAAGAACACTGAAGCTTTCTTT

v_call: TRBV20-1
j_call: TRBJ2-3
d_call: TRBD2
clone_size: once
cdr3_aa: CSARDLREGGTDTQYF
cdr3_nt: TGCAGTGCTAGAGATCTGCGGGAGGGGGGCACAGATACGCAGTATTTT

v_call: TRBV7-7
j_call: TRBJ2-1
d_call: TRBD2
clone_size: few
cdr3_aa: CASSLAPGLASSYNEQFF
cdr3_nt: TGTGCCAGCAGCTTAGCCCCGGGACTAGCGAGCTCCTACAATGAGCAGTTCTTC

v_call: TRBV20-1
j_call: TRBJ1-5
d_call: NA
clone_size: few
cdr3_aa: CSARRGGTGGQPQHF
cdr3_nt: TGCAGTGCTAGAAGAGGGGGGACCGGGGGTCAGCCCCAGCATTTT

v_call: TRBV12-3/TRBV12-4
j_call: TRBJ2-7
d_call: NA
clone_size: NA
cdr3_aa: CASRGRDINEQYF
cdr3_nt: TGTGCCAGCAGAGGCCGGGACATCAACGAGCAGTACTTC

v_call: TRBV5-1
j_call: TRBJ1-6
d_call: NA
clone_size: many
cdr3_aa: CASSLAGREVSPLHF
cdr3_nt: TGCGCCAGCAGCTTGGCGGGCAGGGAGGTTTCACCCCTCCACTTT

v_call: TRBV2
j_call: TRBJ2-1
d_call: NA
clone_size: few
cdr3_aa: CASSDDRARGNEQFF
cdr3_nt: TGTGCCAGCAGTGACGACCGGGCTCGAGGCAATGAGCAGTTCTTC

v_call: TRBV25-1
j_call: TRBJ1-2
d_call: NA
clone_size: NA
cdr3_aa: CASSGGVDYGYTF
cdr3_nt: TGTGCCAGCAGTGGGGGAGTTGACTATGGCTACACCTTC

v_call: TRBV18
j_call: TRBJ2-5
d_call: NA
clone_size: few
cdr3_aa: CASSPVDGGETQYF
cdr3_nt: TGTGCCAGCTCACCCGTCGACGGTGGTGAGACCCAGTACTTC

v_call: TRBV5-1
j_call: TRBJ2-1
d_call: NA
clone_size: NA
cdr3_aa: CASSRRDADRNEQFF
cdr3_nt: TGCGCCAGCAGTCGTCGGGACGCCGATAGGAATGAGCAGTTCTTC

v_call: TRBV18
j_call: TRBJ1-4
d_call: NA
clone_size: NA
cdr3_aa: CASSPEREKLFF
cdr3_nt: TGTGCCAGCTCACCAGAACGGGAAAAACTGTTTTTT

v_call: TRBV7-9
j_call: TRBJ2-5
d_call: TRBD2
clone_size: NA
cdr3_aa: CASSPGEREIKETQYF
cdr3_nt: TGTGCCAGCAGCCCCGGGGAGCGGGAGATAAAAGAGACCCAGTACTTC

v_call: TRBV5-8
j_call: TRBJ2-1
d_call: TRBD2
clone_size: few
cdr3_aa: CASSAELAGEGNEQFF
cdr3_nt: TGTGCCAGCAGCGCCGAACTAGCGGGAGAGGGAAATGAGCAGTTCTTC

v_call: TRBV5-5
j_call: TRBJ2-1
d_call: TRBD1
clone_size: few
cdr3_aa: CASSLVSGGFNEQFF
cdr3_nt: TGTGCCAGCAGCTTGGTGTCAGGGGGTTTCAATGAGCAGTTCTTC

v_call: TRBV7-9
j_call: TRBJ2-7
d_call: TRBD1
clone_size: few
cdr3_aa: CASSSTFRDRAHEQYF
cdr3_nt: TGTGCCAGCAGTTCAACTTTCCGGGACAGGGCCCACGAGCAGTACTTC

v_call: TRBV18
j_call: TRBJ1-5
d_call: TRBD1
clone_size: NA
cdr3_aa: CASSGGTGGIQPQHF
cdr3_nt: TGTGCCAGCTCAGGTGGGACAGGGGGCATTCAGCCCCAGCATTTT

v_call: TRBV20-1
j_call: TRBJ2-7
d_call: NA
clone_size: NA
cdr3_aa: CSARRTSGAGEQYF
cdr3_nt: TGCAGTGCTCGAAGGACGTCCGGCGCGGGGGAGCAGTACTTC

v_call: TRBV20-1
j_call: TRBJ1-2
d_call: NA
clone_size: NA
cdr3_aa: CSAPRGEMLTNYGYTF
cdr3_nt: TGCAGTGCTCCCCGTGGGGAGATGCTAACTAACTATGGCTACACCTTC

v_call: TRBV5-1
j_call: TRBJ2-5
d_call: NA
clone_size: NA
cdr3_aa: CASSLDPGGFETQYF
cdr3_nt: TGCGCCAGCAGCTTGGACCCAGGGGGGTTTGAGACCCAGTACTTC

v_call: TRBV29-1
j_call: TRBJ1-3
d_call: NA
clone_size: few
cdr3_aa: CSVEAAGFGNTIYF
cdr3_nt: TGCAGCGTTGAAGCTGCAGGGTTTGGGAACACCATATATTTT

v_call: TRBV6-2/TRBV6-3
j_call: TRBJ2-1
d_call: NA
clone_size: NA
cdr3_aa: CASSYRGTNSYNEQFF
cdr3_nt: TGTGCCAGCAGTTACCGGGGAACCAACTCCTACAATGAGCAGTTCTTC

v_call: TRBV20-1
j_call: TRBJ2-1
d_call: NA
clone_size: few
cdr3_aa: CSASDSSGEVEQFF
cdr3_nt: TGCAGTGCTAGCGACTCCTCGGGGGAAGTTGAGCAGTTCTTC

v_call: TRBV20-1
j_call: TRBJ2-1
d_call: TRBD1
clone_size: few
cdr3_aa: CSATNRGDEQFF
cdr3_nt: TGCAGTGCTACCAACAGGGGAGATGAGCAGTTCTTC

v_call: TRBV25-1
j_call: TRBJ2-2
d_call: TRBD1
clone_size: NA
cdr3_aa: CASTPAQGQGTTGELFF
cdr3_nt: TGTGCCAGCACTCCCGCCCAGGGACAGGGCACCACCGGGGAGCTGTTTTTT

v_call: TRBV28
j_call: TRBJ2-2
d_call: NA
clone_size: NA
cdr3_aa: CASSILRDTGELFF
cdr3_nt: TGTGCCAGCAGTATCCTGAGGGACACCGGGGAGCTGTTTTTT

v_call: TRBV11-2
j_call: TRBJ2-5
d_call: NA
clone_size: NA
cdr3_aa: CASSYQGHERGKQETQYF
cdr3_nt: TGTGCCAGCAGCTACCAAGGACACGAGAGGGGTAAACAAGAGACCCAGTACTTC

v_call: TRBV7-9
j_call: TRBJ2-1
d_call: TRBD2
clone_size: once
cdr3_aa: CASSPLLGLAGGNEQFF
cdr3_nt: TGTGCCAGCAGCCCCCTCCTAGGGCTAGCGGGGGGCAATGAGCAGTTCTTC

v_call: TRBV6-1
j_call: TRBJ2-6
d_call: TRBD2
clone_size: NA
cdr3_aa: CASSVGRETGANVLTF
cdr3_nt: TGTGCCAGCAGTGTTGGGAGGGAAACTGGGGCCAACGTCCTGACTTTC

v_call: TRBV10-3
j_call: TRBJ2-1
d_call: NA
clone_size: NA
cdr3_aa: CAISDPRPTAYNEQFF
cdr3_nt: TGTGCCATCAGTGACCCCCGACCCACAGCTTACAATGAGCAGTTCTTC

v_call: TRBV20-1
j_call: TRBJ2-3
d_call: NA
clone_size: few
cdr3_aa: CSASMAVNTDTQYF
cdr3_nt: TGCAGTGCTAGTATGGCGGTGAACACAGATACGCAGTATTTT

v_call: TRBV6-1
j_call: TRBJ2-1
d_call: NA
clone_size: NA
cdr3_aa: CASSQDFQGYNEQFF
cdr3_nt: TGTGCCAGCAGTCAGGACTTCCAAGGGTACAATGAGCAGTTCTTC

v_call: TRBV4-1
j_call: TRBJ2-5
d_call: TRBD1
clone_size: NA
cdr3_aa: CASSRRQGAQETQYF
cdr3_nt: TGCGCCAGCAGCCGTCGACAGGGGGCCCAAGAGACCCAGTACTTC

v_call: TRBV28
j_call: TRBJ2-1
d_call: TRBD2
clone_size: NA
cdr3_aa: CASRSSGGSYNEQFF
cdr3_nt: TGTGCCAGCAGGAGTAGCGGGGGCTCCTACAATGAGCAGTTCTTC

v_call: TRBV6-2/TRBV6-3
j_call: TRBJ2-1
d_call: TRBD2
clone_size: few
cdr3_aa: CASSKSRTSGDNEQFF
cdr3_nt: TGTGCCAGCAGTAAAAGCCGGACTAGCGGAGACAATGAGCAGTTCTTC

v_call: TRBV27
j_call: TRBJ2-4
d_call: TRBD2
clone_size: NA
cdr3_aa: CASSLEGGGYGIQYF
cdr3_nt: TGTGCCAGCAGTTTAGAAGGCGGGGGGTATGGCATTCAGTACTTC

v_call: TRBV4-2
j_call: TRBJ2-2
d_call: TRBD2
clone_size: few
cdr3_aa: CASSQDILAGAGELFF
cdr3_nt: TGTGCCAGCAGCCAAGATATCCTAGCGGGAGCCGGGGAGCTGTTTTTT

v_call: TRBV27
j_call: TRBJ2-5
d_call: TRBD1
clone_size: NA
cdr3_aa: CASSFLGTGVSETQYF
cdr3_nt: TGTGCCAGCAGTTTCTTAGGGACAGGGGTATCAGAGACCCAGTACTTC

v_call: TRBV6-1
j_call: TRBJ2-6
d_call: TRBD1
clone_size: few
cdr3_aa: CASSKGQGAPGANVLTF
cdr3_nt: TGTGCCAGCAGCAAGGGACAGGGGGCGCCTGGGGCCAACGTCCTGACTTTC

v_call: TRBV11-2
j_call: TRBJ2-7
d_call: TRBD2
clone_size: NA
cdr3_aa: CASRPGLAGGPDEQYF
cdr3_nt: TGTGCCAGCAGACCGGGACTAGCGGGGGGGCCCGACGAGCAGTACTTC